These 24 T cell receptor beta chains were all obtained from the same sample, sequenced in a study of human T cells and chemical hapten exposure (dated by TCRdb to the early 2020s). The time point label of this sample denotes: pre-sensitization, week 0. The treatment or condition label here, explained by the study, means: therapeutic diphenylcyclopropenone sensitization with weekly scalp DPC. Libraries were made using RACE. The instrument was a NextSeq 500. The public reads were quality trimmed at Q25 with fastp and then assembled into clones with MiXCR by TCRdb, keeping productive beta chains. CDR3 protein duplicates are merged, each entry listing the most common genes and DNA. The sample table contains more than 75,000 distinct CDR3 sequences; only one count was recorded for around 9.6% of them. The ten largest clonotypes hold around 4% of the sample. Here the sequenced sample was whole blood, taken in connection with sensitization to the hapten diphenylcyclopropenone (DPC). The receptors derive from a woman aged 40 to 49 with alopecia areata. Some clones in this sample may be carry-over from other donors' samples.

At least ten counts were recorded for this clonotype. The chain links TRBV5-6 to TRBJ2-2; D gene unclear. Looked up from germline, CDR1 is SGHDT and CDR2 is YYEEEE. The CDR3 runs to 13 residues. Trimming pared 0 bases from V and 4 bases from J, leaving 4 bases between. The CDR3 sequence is CASSLGGTGELFF. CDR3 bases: TGTGCCAGCAGCTTGGGTGGCACCGGGGAGCTGTTTTTT. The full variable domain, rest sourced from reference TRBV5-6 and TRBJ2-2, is DAGVTQSPTHLIKTRGQQVTLRCSPKSGHDTVSWYQQALGQGPQFIFQYYEEEERQRGNFPDRFSGHQFPNYSSELNVNALLLGDSALYLCASSLGGTGELFFGEGSRLTVL.

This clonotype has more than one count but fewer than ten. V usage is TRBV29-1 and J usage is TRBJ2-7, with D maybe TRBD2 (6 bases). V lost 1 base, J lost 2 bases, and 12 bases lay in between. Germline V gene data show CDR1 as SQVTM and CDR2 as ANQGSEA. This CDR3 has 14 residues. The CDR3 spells CSVEARTMPYEQYF. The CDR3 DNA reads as TGCAGCGTTGAAGCCCGGACTATGCCCTACGAGCAGTACTTC.

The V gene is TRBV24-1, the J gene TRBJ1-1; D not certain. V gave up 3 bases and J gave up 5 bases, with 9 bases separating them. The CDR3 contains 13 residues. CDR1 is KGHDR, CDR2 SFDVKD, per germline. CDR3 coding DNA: TGTGCCACCAGTGATCCGTGGGTGACTGAAGCTTTCTTT. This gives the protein CATSDPWVTEAFF.

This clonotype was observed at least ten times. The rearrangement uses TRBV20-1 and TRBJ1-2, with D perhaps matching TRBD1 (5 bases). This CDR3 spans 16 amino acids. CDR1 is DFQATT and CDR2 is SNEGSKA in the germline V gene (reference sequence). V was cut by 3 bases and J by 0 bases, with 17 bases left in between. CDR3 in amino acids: CSASRGVGGTNYGYTF. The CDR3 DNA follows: TGCAGTGCTAGCCGGGGGGTCGGAGGCACTAACTATGGCTACACCTTC.

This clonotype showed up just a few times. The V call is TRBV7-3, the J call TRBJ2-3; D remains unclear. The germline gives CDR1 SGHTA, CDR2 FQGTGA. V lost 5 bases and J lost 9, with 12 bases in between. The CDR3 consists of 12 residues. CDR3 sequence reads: CASSPGGVTQYF. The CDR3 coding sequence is TGTGCCAGCAGCCCAGGTGGAGTAACGCAGTATTTT.

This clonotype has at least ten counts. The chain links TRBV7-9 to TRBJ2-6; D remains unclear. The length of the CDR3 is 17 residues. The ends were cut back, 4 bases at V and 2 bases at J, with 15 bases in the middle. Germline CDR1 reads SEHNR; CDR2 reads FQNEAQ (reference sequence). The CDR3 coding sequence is TGTGCCAGCAGCTCAGCCACCACGGCGACTGGGGCCAACGTCCTGACTTTC. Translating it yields CASSSATTATGANVLTF.

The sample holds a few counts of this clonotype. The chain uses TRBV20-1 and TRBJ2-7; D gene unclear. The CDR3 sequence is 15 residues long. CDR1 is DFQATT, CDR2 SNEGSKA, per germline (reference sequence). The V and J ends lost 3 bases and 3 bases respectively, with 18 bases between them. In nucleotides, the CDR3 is TGCAGTGCTAGCCCACTGTCCGAATCGGACTACGAGCAGTACTTC. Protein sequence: CSASPLSESDYEQYF.

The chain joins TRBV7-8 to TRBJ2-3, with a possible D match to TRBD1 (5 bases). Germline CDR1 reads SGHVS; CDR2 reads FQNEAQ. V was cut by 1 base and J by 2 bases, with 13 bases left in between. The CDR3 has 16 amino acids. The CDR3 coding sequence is TGTGCCAGCAGCTTAGTGGTACAGGTCGACACAGATACGCAGTATTTT. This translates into CASSLVVQVDTDTQYF.

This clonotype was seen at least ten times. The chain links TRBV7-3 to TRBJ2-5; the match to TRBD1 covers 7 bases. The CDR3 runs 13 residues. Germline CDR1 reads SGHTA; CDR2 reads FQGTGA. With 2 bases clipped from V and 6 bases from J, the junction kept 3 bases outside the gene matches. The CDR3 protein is CASSLEGQQTQYF. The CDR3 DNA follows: TGTGCCAGCAGCTTAGAGGGACAGCAGACCCAGTACTTC.

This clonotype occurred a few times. In nucleotides, the CDR3 is TGTGCCAGCAGCAGACTAGCCCAAGAGACCCAGTACTTC. Its protein is CASSRLAQETQYF. The V and J genes are TRBV7-6 and TRBJ2-5, with 7 bases lining up with TRBD2. Looked up from germline, CDR1 is SGHVS and CDR2 is FNYEAQ. The CDR3 consists of 13 residues. V shed 5 bases, J shed 1 base, and the junction held 1 base outside the gene matches.

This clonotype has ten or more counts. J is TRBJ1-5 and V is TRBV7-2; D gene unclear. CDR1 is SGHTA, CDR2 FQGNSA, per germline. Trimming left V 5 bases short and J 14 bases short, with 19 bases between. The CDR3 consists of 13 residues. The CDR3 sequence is CASSVEAGTPKHF. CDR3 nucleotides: TGTGCCAGCAGCGTAGAGGCAGGAACCCCAAAGCATTTT.

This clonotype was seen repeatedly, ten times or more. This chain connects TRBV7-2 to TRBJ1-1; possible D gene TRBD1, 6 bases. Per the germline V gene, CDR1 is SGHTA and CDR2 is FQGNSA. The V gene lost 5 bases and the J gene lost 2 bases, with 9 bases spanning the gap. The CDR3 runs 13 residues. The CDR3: CASSGQINTEAFF. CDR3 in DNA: TGTGCCAGCAGCGGACAGATTAACACTGAAGCTTTCTTT.

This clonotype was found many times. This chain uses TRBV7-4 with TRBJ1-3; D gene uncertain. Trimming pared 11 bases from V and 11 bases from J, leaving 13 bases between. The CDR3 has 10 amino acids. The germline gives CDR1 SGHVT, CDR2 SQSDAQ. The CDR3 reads CAPEGEAIYF. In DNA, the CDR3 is TGTGCCCCCGAGGGCGAGGCCATATATTTT. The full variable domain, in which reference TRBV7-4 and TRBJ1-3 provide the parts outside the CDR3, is GAGVSQSPRYKVAKRGRDVALRCDSISGHVTLYWYRQTLGQGSEVLTYSQSDAQRDKSGRPSGRFSAERPERSVSTLKIQRTEQGDSAVYLCAPEGEAIYFGEGSWLTVV.

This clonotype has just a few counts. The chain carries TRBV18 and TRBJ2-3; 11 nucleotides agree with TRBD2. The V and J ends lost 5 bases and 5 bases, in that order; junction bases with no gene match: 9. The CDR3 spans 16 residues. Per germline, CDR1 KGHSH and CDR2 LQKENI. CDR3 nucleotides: TGTGCCAGCTCATCCGTGGGACTAGCGGCTAAAGATACGCAGTATTTT. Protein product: CASSSVGLAAKDTQYF.

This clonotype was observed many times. The CDR3 loop reads CASSLAIAYEQYF. CDR3 sequence (DNA): TGTGCCAGCAGCTTAGCCATTGCCTACGAGCAGTACTTC. This chain uses TRBV11-2 with TRBJ2-7; no reliable D call. The V gene lost 1 base and the J gene lost 2 bases, with 6 bases spanning the gap. This CDR3 is 13 amino acids long. The V gene's germline CDR1 is SGHAT and CDR2 FQNNGV.

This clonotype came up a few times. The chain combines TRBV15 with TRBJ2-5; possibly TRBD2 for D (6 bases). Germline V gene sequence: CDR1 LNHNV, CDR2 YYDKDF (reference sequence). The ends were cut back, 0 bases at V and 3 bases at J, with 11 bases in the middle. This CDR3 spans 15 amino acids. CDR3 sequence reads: CATSRDGSSEETQYF. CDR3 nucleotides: TGTGCCACCAGCAGAGACGGGAGTTCAGAAGAGACCCAGTACTTC.

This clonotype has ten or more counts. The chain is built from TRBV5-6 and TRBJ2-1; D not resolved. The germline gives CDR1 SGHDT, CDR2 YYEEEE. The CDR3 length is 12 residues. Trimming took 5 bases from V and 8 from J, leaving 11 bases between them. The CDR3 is CASSTVHYEQFF. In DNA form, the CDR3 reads TGTGCCAGCAGTACCGTGCACTATGAGCAGTTCTTC.

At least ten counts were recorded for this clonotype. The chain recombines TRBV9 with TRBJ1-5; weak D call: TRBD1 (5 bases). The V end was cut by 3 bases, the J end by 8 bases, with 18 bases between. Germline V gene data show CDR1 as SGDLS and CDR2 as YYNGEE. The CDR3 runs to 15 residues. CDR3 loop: CASSARGTVVEPQHF. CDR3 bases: TGTGCCAGCAGCGCGCGAGGGACGGTGGTTGAGCCCCAGCATTTT.

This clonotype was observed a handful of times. The CDR3 sequence: CASIPNGVNTEAFF. Here the CDR3 DNA reads TGTGCCAGCATCCCGAACGGGGTGAACACTGAAGCTTTCTTT. The V call is TRBV11-2, the J call TRBJ1-1; no reliable D call. The CDR3 runs 14 residues. The germline V gene encodes CDR1 SGHAT and CDR2 FQNNGV. Trimming removed 7 bases from V and 0 bases from J, with 12 bases in between.

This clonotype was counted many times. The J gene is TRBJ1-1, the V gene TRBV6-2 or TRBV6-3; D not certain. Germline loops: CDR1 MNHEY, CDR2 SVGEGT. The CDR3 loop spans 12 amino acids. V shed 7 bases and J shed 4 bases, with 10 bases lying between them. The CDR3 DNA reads TGTGCCAGCAAGGGAAGTCTCACTGAAGCTTTCTTT. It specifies CASKGSLTEAFF.

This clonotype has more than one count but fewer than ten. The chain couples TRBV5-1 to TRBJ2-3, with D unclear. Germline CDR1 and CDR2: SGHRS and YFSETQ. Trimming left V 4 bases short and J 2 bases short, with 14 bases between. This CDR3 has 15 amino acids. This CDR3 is CASSIGYPVTDTQYF. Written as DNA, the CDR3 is TGCGCCAGCAGCATAGGGTATCCGGTCACAGATACGCAGTATTTT.

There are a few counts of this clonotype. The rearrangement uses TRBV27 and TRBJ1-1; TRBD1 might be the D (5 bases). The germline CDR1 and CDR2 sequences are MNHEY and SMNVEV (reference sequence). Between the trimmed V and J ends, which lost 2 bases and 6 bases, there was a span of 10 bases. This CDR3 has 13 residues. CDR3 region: CASSLRGTAEAFF. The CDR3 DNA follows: TGTGCCAGCAGTTTACGGGGGACCGCTGAAGCTTTCTTT.

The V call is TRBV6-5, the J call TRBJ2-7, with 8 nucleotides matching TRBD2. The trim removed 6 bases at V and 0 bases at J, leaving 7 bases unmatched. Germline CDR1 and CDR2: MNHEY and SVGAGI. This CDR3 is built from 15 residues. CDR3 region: CASRGLVVSSYEQYF. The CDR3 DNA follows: TGTGCCAGCAGGGGACTAGTGGTGAGCTCCTACGAGCAGTACTTC.

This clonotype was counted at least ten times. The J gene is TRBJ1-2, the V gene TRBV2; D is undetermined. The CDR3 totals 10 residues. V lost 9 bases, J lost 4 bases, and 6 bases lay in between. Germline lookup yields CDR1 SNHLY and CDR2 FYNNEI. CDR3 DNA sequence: TGTGCCAGGGTATTCTATGGCTACACCTTC. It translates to CARVFYGYTF.